This T cell receptor beta chain was recovered during a study of OX40 agonist ivuxolimab in advanced cancers. About the study as a whole: Ivuxolimab was an agonistic, fully human IgG2 monoclonal antibody directed against OX40 (CD134), a costimulatory receptor. Intravenous ivuxolimab was administered to patients every 2 weeks at six dose levels: 0.01, 0.1, 0.3, 1.5, 3 and 10 mg/kg. Of the approximately 54 patients in dose escalation, about 20 had hepatocellular carcinoma, some 15 had melanoma, 9 had renal cell carcinoma and 9 had head and neck cancer. In the dose-escalation cohort, 70% to 85% of patients were male, and the mean age was around 60 years, with a range of about 23 to 85. Prior anti-PD-1, anti-PD-L1 or anti-CTLA-4 therapy was permitted, and checkpoint inhibitors had been received by under 50% of dose-escalation patients. Three dose-escalation patients achieved partial responses, one with hepatocellular carcinoma and two with cutaneous melanoma. Peripheral TCRbeta sequencing aimed to test whether ivuxolimab altered TCR sequence diversity and caused clonal T-cell expansion. The paper covers the monotherapy dose-escalation part of the phase I ivuxolimab trial, which included N ≈ 57 patients.

This clone is classified as medium-sized (0.01 to 0.1%). Its cognate antigen has yet to be identified. Base qualities are not recorded, but no much larger clone differs from it by a single base. Patients with autoimmune disease history or receiving systemic immunosuppression were excluded from the trial. Peripheral blood for TCR sequencing was collected from all dose cohorts at baseline, on cycle 4 day 1, and on cycle 7 day 1. Samples were obtained from an open-label, multicenter, first-in-human phase I dose-escalation trial of ivuxolimab. The trial enrolled adults with locally advanced or metastatic head and neck squamous cell, hepatocellular, melanoma or renal cell carcinoma. Before TCR sequencing, CD4+ and CD8+ T cells were separately sorted from peripheral blood. The full study reports these points: At doses of 0.1 to 3.0 mg/kg, clonal expansion of both CD4+ and CD8+ T cells in blood was seen between baseline and week 6. The antigen specificity of the peripheral T cells that underwent clonal expansion was not determined. Partial responders in the 0.1-3.0 mg/kg groups had among the lowest normalized peripheral clonal expansion, especially among CD8+ T cells. Low levels of normalized T-cell clonal expansion were also seen in some nonresponding patients. After ivuxolimab, more expanded clones were found on average in CD8+ T cells than in CD4+ T cells.

V is pared back by 5 bases and J by 4 bases, with 12 bases lying between the germline termini. According to the germline V gene (reference sequence), CDR1 reads LNHDA and CDR2 reads SQIVND. The CDR3 runs 13 residues from the cysteine to the phenylalanine. Here the CDR3 DNA is all that survives: 39 bases in frame from base 1. To sequence the TCRbeta CDR3 region, genomic DNA was isolated from the sorted cells. The immunoSEQ Assay was used for sequencing of TCRbeta CDR3 regions. The immuneACCESS repertoire file appears here via TCRdb, limited to in-frame rearrangements. These files lack a portion of the clones; in checked studies, under half of the deficit traces to unresolved V genes, and the cause of the others is not known. Recorded for this sample are tens of thousands of clones; 75% to 85% of them occurred a single time. The top ten clones comprise 9.5% to 13% of the sample.

The TCR comes from an adult with an advanced solid tumor such as melanoma, head and neck, liver or kidney cancer. The chain is assembled from TRBV19 and TRBJ2-7, with TRBD1 perhaps the D gene, on 5 matching bases. Sequencing used CD4+ or CD8+ T cells sorted from blood, obtained in a trial of the OX40 agonist ivuxolimab. The CDR3 corresponds to CASSARTSYEQYF. The bases are TGTGCCAGTAGTGCGAGGACAAGTTACGAGCAGTACTTC.